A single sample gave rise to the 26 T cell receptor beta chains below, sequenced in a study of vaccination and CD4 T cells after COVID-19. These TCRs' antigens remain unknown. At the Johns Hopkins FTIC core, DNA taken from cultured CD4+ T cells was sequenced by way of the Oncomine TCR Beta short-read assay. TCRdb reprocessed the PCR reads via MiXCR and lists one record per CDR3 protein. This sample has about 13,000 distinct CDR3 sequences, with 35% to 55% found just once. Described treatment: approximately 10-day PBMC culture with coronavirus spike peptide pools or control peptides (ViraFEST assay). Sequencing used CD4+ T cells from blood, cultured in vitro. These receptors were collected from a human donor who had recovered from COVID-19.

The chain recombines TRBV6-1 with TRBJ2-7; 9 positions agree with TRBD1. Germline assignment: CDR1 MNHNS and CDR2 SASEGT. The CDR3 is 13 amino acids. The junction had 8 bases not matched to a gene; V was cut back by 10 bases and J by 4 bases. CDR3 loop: CATRDRASYEQYF. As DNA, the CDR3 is TGTGCCACCCGGGACAGGGCATCGTACGAGCAGTACTTC.

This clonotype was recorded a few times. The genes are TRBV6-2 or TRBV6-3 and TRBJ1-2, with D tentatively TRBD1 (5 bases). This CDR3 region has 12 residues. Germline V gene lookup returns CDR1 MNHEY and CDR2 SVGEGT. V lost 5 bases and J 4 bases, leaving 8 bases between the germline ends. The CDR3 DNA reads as TGTGCCAGCAGTGAACAGGCCTATGGCTACACCTTC. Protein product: CASSEQAYGYTF.

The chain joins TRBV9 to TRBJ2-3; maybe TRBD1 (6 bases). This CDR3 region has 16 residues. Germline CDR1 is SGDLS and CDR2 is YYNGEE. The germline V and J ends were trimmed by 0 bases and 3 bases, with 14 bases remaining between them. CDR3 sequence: CASSVGGPGATDTQYF. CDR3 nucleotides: TGTGCCAGCAGCGTAGGGGGGCCAGGGGCAACAGATACGCAGTATTTT.

The CDR3 loop is CASSLGAGTGLSGANVLTF. The DNA for the CDR3 is TGTGCCAGCAGCTTAGGAGCCGGGACAGGGTTATCTGGGGCCAACGTCCTGACTTTC. This sequence joins TRBV7-6 and TRBJ2-6; 9 bases agree with TRBD1. The CDR3 length is 19 residues. Trimming at V came to 1 base and at J to 1 base, leaving 8 bases not matched to a gene. The germline gives CDR1 SGHVS, CDR2 FNYEAQ.

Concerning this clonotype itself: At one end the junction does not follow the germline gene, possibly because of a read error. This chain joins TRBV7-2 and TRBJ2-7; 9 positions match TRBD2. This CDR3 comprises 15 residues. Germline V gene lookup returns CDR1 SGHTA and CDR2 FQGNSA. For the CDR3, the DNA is TGTGCCAGCAGCTTAGCGGGCGGGGGGGCCTACGAGCAGTACTTT. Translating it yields CASSLAGGGAYEQYF.

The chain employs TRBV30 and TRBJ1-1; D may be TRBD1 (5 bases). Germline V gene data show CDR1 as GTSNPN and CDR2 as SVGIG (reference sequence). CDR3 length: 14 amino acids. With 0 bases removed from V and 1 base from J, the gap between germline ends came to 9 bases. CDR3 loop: CAWSVRQKNTEAFF. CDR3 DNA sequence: TGTGCCTGGAGTGTACGACAGAAGAACACTGAAGCTTTCTTT.

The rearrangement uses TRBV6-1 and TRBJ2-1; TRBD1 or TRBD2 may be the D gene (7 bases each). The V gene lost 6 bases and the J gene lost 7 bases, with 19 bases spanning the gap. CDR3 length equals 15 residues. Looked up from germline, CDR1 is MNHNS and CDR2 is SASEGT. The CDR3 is CASSTDREGYNEQFF. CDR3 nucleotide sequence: TGTGCCAGCAGCACCGACAGGGAGGGCTATAATGAGCAGTTCTTC.

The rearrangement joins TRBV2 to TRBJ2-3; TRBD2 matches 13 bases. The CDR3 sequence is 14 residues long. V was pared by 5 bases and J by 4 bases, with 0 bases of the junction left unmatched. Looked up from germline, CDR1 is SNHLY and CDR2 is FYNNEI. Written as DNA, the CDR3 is TGTGCCAGCAGTACTAGCGGGGGGGCAGATACGCAGTATTTT. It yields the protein CASSTSGGADTQYF.

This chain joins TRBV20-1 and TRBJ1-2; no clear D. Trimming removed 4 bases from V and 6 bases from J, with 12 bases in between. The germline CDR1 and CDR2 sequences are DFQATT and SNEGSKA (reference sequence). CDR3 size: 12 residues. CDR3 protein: CSATSEGDGYTF. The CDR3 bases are TGCAGTGCTACCTCCGAGGGAGATGGCTACACCTTC.

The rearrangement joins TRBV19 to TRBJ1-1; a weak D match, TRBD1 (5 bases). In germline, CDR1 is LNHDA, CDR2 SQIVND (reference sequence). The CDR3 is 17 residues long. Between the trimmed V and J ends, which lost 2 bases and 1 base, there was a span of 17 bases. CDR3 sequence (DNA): TGTGCCAGTAGTATACCCCCGCGGGAGGGGCGGAACACTGAAGCTTTCTTT. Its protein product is CASSIPPREGRNTEAFF. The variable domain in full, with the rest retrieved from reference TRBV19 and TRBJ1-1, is DGGITQSPKYLFRKEGQNVTLSCEQNLNHDAMYWYRQDPGQGLRLIYYSQIVNDFQKGDIAEGYSVSREKKESFPLTVTSAQKNPTAFYLCASSIPPREGRNTEAFFGQGTRLTVV.

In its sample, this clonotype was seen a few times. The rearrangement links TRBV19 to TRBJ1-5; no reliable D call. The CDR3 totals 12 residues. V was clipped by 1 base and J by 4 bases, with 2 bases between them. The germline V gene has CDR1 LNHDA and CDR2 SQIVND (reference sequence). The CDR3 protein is CASSIANQPQHF. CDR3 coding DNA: TGTGCCAGTAGTATAGCAAATCAGCCCCAGCATTTT. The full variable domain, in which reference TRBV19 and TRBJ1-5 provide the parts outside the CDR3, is DGGITQSPKYLFRKEGQNVTLSCEQNLNHDAMYWYRQDPGQGLRLIYYSQIVNDFQKGDIAEGYSVSREKKESFPLTVTSAQKNPTAFYLCASSIANQPQHFGDGTRLSIL.

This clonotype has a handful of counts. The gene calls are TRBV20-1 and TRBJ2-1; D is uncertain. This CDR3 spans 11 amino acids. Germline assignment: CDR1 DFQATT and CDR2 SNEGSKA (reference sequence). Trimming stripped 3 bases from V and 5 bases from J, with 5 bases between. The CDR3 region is CSASFHNEQFF. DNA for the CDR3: TGCAGTGCTAGTTTCCACAATGAGCAGTTCTTC.

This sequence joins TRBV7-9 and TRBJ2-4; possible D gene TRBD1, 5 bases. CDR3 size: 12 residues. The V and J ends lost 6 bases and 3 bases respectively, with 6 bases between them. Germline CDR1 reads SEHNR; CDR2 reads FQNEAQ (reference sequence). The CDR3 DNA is TGTGCCAGCAGGGACAACAAAAACATTCAGTACTTC. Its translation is CASRDNKNIQYF.

This chain's CDR3 is CASSRGTSQYEQYF. In DNA, the CDR3 is TGTGCCAGTAGTAGAGGGACATCCCAATACGAGCAGTACTTC. This sequence joins TRBV19 and TRBJ2-7; TRBD1 might be the D (6 bases). The V gene lost 4 bases and the J gene lost 4 bases, with 14 bases spanning the gap. The germline V gene has CDR1 LNHDA and CDR2 SQIVND (reference sequence). CDR3 size: 14 residues.

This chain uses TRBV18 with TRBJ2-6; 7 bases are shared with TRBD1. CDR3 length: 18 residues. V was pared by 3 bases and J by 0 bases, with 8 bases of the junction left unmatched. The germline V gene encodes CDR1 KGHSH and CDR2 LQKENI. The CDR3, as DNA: TGTGCCAGCTCACCGGTAGACAGGGTATTCTCTGGGGCCAACGTCCTGACTTTC. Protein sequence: CASSPVDRVFSGANVLTF.

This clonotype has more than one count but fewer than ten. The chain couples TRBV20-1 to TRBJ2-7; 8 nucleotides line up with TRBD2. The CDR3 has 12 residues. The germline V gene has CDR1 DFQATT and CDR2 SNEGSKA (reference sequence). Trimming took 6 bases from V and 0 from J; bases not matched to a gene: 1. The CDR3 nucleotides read TGCAGTGCCGGGGGGGACTCCTACGAGCAGTACTTC. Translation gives CSAGGDSYEQYF.

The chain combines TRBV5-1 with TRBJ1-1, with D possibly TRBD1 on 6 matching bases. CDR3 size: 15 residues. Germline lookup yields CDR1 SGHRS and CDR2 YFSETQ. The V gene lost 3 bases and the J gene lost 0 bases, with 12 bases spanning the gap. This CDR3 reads CASSWRTDLNTEAFF. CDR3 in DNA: TGCGCCAGCAGCTGGCGGACAGACCTGAACACTGAAGCTTTCTTT.

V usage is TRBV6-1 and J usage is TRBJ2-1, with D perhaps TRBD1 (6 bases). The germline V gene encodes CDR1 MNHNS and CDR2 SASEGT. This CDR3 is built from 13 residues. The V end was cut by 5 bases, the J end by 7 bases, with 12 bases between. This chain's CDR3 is CASSRLRGNEQFF. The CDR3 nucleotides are TGTGCCAGCAGTCGCCTCAGGGGAAATGAGCAGTTCTTC.

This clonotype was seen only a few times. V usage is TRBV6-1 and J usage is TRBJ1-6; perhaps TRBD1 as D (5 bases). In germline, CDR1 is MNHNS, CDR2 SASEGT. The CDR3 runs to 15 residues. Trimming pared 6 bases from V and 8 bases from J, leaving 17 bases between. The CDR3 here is CASRSGTGGYSPLHF. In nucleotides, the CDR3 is TGTGCCAGCAGGTCCGGGACGGGTGGGTATTCACCCCTCCACTTT.

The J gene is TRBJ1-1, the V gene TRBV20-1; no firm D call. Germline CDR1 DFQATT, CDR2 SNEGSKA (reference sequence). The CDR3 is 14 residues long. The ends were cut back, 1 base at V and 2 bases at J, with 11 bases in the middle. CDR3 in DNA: TGCAGTGCTAGAGGAGGGCCCGTAAACACTGAAGCTTTCTTT. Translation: CSARGGPVNTEAFF.

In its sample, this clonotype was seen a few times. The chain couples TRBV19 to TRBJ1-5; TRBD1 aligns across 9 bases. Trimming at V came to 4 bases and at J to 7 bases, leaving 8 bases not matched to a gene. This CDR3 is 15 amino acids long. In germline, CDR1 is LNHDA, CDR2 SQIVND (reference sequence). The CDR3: CASSTMGQGFQPQHF. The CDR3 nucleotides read TGTGCCAGTAGTACTATGGGACAGGGCTTCCAGCCCCAGCATTTT.

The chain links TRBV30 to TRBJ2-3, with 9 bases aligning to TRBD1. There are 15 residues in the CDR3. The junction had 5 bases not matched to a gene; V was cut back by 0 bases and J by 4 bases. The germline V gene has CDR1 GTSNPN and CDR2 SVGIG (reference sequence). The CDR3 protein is CAWSVPGQGPDTQYF. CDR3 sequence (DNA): TGTGCCTGGAGTGTCCCGGGACAGGGCCCAGATACGCAGTATTTT.

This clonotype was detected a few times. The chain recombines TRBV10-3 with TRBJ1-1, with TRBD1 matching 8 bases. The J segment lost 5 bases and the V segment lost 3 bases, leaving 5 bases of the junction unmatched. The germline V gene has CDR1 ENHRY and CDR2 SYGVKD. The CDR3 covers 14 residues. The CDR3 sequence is CAISESRQGTEAFF. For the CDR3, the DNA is TGTGCCATCAGTGAATCGCGACAGGGGACTGAAGCTTTCTTT.

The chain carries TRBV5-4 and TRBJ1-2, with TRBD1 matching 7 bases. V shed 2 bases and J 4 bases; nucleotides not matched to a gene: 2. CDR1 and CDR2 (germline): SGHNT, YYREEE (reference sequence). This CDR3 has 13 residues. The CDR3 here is CASSLGGFYGYTF. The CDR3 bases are TGTGCCAGCAGCTTAGGGGGCTTCTATGGCTACACCTTC.

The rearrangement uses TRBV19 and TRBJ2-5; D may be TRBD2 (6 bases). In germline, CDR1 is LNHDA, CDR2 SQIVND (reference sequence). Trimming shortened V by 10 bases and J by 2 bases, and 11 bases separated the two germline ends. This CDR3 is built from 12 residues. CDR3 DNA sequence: TGTGCCACCTCCGCGGGACAAGAGACCCAGTACTTC. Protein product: CATSAGQETQYF.

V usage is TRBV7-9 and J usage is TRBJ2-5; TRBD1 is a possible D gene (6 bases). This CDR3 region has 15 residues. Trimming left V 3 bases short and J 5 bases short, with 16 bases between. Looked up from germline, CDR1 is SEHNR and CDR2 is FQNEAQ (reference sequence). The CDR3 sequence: CASSFGLGQGETQYF. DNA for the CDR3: TGTGCCAGCAGCTTTGGTTTGGGGCAGGGGGAGACCCAGTACTTC.